The T cell receptor beta chain described here comes from a study of T-cell reconstitution after alpha-beta-depleted transplantation in children. Unique molecular identifiers featured in how the TCRbeta library was prepared. TCRdb passed the PCR reads through MiXCR, listing each CDR3 protein once. The sample lists some 490,000 distinct CDR3 sequences, approximately 12% occurring once. Germline CDR1 and CDR2: MNHEY and SVGEGT. The CDR3 loop spans 17 amino acids. Trimming cost V 4 bases and J 6 bases; bases outside gene matches: 12. This receptor was identified in a human donor who donated a stem cell graft to a child with combined immunodeficiency. The chain joins TRBV6-2 or TRBV6-3 to TRBJ2-7; 13 nucleotides align to TRBD2. The sequences come from PBMCs from the stem cell graft donor, collected from the stem cell graft. CDR3 sequence reads: CASSFLRTSGSPREQYF. CDR3 nucleotide sequence: TGTGCCAGCAGTTTCCTACGGACTAGCGGGAGTCCCCGCGAGCAGTACTTC.